The clone carrying this T cell receptor beta chain was detected only a few times. Antigen unknown. The data stem from a study of cytomegalovirus exposure and HLA in healthy donors. Study-wide points: A highly shared variant cluster was judged a likely technical artifact.

CDR1 is MNHEY, CDR2 SVGAGI, per germline. The V end was cut by 3 bases, the J end by 8 bases, with 13 bases between. The CDR3 runs 13 residues. The PCR used 60 Vbeta and 13 Jbeta primers. Measured with immunoSEQ multiplex PCR; TCRdb has only the in-frame clones, and not every one. Of 95,000 to 150,000 clones listed, 17% are singletons. This clonotype was obtained from a female donor in good health and CMV-seropositive. The V call is TRBV6-5, the J call TRBJ1-2; no clear D. Sequenced sample: PBMCs. CDR3 in amino acids: CASSYAPGEGYTF. The CDR3 region has the DNA TGTGCCAGCAGTTATGCCCCAGGTGAGGGCTACACCTTC.